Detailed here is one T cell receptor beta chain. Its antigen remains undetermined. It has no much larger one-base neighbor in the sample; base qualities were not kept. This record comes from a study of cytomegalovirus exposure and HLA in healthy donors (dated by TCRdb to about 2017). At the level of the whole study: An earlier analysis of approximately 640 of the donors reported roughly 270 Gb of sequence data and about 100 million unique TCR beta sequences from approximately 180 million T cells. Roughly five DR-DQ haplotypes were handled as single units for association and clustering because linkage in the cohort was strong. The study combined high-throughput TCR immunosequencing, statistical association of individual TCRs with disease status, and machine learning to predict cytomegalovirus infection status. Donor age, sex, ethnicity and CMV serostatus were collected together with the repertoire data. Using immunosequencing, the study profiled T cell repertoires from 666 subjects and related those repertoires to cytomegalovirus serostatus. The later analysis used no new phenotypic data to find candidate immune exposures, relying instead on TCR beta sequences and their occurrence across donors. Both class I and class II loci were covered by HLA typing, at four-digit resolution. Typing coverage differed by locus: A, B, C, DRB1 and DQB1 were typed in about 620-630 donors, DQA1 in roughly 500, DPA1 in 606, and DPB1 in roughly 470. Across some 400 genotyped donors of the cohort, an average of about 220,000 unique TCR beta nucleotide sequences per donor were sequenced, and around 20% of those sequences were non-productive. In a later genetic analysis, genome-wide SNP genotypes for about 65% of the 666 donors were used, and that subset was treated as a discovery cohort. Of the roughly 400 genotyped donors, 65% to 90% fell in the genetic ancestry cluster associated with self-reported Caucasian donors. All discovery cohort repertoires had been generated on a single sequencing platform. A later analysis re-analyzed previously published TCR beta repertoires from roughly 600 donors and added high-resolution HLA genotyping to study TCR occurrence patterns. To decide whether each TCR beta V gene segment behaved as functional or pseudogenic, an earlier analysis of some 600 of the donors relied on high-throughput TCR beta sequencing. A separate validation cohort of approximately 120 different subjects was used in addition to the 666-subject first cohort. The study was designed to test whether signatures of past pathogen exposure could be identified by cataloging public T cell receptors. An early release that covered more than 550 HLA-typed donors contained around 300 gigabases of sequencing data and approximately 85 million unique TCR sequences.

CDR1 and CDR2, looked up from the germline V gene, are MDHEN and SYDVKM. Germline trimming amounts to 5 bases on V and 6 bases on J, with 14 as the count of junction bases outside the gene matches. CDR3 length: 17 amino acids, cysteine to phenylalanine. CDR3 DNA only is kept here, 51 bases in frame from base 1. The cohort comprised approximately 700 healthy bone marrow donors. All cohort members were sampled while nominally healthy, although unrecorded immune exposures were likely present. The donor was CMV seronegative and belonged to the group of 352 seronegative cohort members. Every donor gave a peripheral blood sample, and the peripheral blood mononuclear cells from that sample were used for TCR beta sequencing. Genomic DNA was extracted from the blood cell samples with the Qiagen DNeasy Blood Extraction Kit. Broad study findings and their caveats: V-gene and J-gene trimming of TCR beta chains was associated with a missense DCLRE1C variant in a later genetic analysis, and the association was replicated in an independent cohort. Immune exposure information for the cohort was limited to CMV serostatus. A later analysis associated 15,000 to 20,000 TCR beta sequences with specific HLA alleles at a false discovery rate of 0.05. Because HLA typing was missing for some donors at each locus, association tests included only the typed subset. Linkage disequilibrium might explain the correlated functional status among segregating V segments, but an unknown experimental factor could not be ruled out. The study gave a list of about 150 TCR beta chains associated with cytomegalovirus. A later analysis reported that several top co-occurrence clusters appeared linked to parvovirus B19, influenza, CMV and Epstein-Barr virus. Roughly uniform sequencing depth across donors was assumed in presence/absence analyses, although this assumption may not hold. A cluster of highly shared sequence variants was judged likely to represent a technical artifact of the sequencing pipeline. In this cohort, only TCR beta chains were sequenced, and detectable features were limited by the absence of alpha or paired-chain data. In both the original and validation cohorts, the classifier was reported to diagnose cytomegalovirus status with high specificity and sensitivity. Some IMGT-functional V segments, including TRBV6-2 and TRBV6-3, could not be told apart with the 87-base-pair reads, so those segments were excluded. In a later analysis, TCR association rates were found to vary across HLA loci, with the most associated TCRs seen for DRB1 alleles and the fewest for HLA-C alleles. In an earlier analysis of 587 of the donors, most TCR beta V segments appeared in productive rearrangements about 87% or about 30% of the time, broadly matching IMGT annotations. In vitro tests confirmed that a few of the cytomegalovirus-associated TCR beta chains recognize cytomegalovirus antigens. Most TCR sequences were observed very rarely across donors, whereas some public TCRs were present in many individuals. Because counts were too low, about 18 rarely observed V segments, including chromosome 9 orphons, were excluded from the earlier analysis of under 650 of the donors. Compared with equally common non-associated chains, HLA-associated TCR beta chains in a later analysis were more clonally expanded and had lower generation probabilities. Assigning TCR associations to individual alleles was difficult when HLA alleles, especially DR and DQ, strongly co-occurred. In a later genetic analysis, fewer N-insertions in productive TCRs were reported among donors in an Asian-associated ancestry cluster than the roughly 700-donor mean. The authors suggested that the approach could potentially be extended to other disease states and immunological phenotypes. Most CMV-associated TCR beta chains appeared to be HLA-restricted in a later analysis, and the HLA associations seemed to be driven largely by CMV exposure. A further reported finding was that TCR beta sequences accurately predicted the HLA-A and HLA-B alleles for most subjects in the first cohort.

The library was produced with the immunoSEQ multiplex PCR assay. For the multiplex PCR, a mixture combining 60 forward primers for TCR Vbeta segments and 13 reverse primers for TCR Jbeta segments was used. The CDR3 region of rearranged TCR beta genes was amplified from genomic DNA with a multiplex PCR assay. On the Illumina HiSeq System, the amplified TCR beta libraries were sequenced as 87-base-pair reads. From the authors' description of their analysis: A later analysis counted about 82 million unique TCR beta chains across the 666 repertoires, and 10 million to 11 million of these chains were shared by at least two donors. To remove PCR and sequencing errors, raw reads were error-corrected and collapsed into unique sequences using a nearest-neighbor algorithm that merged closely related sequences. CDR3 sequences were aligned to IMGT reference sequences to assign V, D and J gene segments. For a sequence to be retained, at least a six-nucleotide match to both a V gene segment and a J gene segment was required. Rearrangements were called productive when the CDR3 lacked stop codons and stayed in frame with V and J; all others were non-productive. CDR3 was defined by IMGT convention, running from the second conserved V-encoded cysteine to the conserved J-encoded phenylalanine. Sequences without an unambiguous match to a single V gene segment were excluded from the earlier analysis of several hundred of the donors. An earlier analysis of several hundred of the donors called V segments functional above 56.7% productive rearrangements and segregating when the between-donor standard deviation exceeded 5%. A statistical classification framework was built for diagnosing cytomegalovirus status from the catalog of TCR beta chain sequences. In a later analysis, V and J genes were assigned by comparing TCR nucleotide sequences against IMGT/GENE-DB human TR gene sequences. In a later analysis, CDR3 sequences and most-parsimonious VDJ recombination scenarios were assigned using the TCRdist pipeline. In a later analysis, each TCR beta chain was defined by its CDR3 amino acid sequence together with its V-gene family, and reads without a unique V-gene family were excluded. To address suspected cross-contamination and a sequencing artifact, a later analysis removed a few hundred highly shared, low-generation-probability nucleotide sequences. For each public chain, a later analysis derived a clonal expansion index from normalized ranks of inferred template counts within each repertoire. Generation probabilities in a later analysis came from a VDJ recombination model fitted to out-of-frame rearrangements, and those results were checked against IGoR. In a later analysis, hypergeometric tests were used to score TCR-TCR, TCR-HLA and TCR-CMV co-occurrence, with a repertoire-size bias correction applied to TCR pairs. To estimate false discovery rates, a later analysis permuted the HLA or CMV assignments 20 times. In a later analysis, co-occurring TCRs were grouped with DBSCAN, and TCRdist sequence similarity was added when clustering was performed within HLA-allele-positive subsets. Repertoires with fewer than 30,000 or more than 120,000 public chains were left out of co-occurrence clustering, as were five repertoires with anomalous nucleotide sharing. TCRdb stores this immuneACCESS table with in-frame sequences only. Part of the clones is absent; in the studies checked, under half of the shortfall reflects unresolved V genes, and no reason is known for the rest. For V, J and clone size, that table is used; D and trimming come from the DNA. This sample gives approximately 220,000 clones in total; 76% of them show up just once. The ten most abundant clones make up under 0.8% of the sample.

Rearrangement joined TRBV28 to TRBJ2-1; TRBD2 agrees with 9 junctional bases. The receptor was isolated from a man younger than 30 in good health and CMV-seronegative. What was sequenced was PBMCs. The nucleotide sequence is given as TGTGCCAGCAGTCTCAATGCCCTAGCGGGAATATGCAATGAGCAGTTCTTC. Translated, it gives CASSLNALAGICNEQFF.